These 13 T cell receptor beta chains were sequenced from one sample in a study of cytomegalovirus exposure and HLA in healthy donors (dated by TCRdb to 2016 to 2017). Library preparation employed the immunoSEQ multiplex PCR assay. For the multiplex PCR, a mixture combining 60 forward primers for TCR Vbeta segments and 13 reverse primers for TCR Jbeta segments was used. Not all clones reach the TCRdb copy of this immuneACCESS table, which keeps in-frame sequences only. Checked studies attribute under half of the gap to unresolved V genes and leave the rest unexplained. Recorded for this sample are around 170,000 clones; about four fifths of them occurred a single time. Roughly 2% of the sample is taken by the ten largest. Input material: PBMCs. Source of these receptors: a woman aged 25 to 39 in good health and CMV-seronegative.

The rearrangement joins TRBV5-1 to TRBJ1-4, with D tentatively TRBD1 (5 bases). Germline values: CDR1 SGHRS, CDR2 YFSETQ. V gave up 4 bases and J gave up 5 bases, with 9 bases separating them. This CDR3 is built from 13 residues. The CDR3 DNA reads TGCGCCAGCAGCCCCAGGGCGAATGAAAAACTGTTTTTT. It codes for CASSPRANEKLFF.

The genes are TRBV10-3 and TRBJ1-5; 8 positions agree with TRBD1. CDR1 ENHRY and CDR2 SYGVKD come from the germline V gene. Trimming cost V 4 bases and J 3 bases; bases outside gene matches: 5. This CDR3 has 15 amino acids. CDR3 amino acids: CAISAGQGYNQPQHF. The CDR3 DNA reads as TGTGCCATCAGTGCCGGACAGGGCTACAATCAGCCCCAGCATTTT.

V gene TRBV7-8 combines with J gene TRBJ2-7, with 7 positions matching TRBD2. The V and J ends lost 1 base and 4 bases, in that order; junction bases with no gene match: 4. Germline loops: CDR1 SGHVS, CDR2 FQNEAQ. There are 14 residues in the CDR3. Written as DNA, the CDR3 is TGTGCCAGCAGCTTAGGGTCCGGGGGGTACGAGCAGTACTTC. It is translated as CASSLGSGGYEQYF.

The V and J genes are TRBV5-6 and TRBJ1-1, with TRBD1 as a possible D gene (5 bases). The length of the CDR3 is 16 residues. In germline, CDR1 is SGHDT, CDR2 YYEEEE. V was trimmed by 0 bases and J by 2 bases, leaving 14 bases between them. Here the CDR3 reads CASSLAGRRGNTEAFF. The CDR3 nucleotides read TGTGCCAGCAGCTTGGCCGGTCGAAGGGGAAACACTGAAGCTTTCTTT.

The chain combines TRBV23-1 with TRBJ2-1; D is perhaps TRBD2 (6 bases). TRBV23-1 counts as an open reading frame of uncertain function. The V end lost 3 bases, the J end lost 7 bases, and 19 bases lay between the germline ends. This CDR3 is 16 amino acids long. The CDR3 DNA reads TGCGCCAGCAGTCACTGCGTGGTAGCGGTACTGAATGAGCAGTTCTTC. Its translation: CASSHCVVAVLNEQFF.

V and J are TRBV14 and TRBJ2-2; 10 bases align to TRBD1. The CDR3 spans 18 residues. Germline V gives CDR1 SGHDN, CDR2 FVKESK. The junction had 14 bases not matched to a gene; V was cut back by 4 bases and J by 6 bases. CDR3: CASSPNTGTGVFAGELFF. The DNA of the CDR3 is TGTGCCAGCAGCCCTAATACCGGGACAGGGGTATTCGCCGGGGAGCTGTTTTTT.

V usage is TRBV18 and J usage is TRBJ2-7; possible D gene TRBD1, 5 bases. This CDR3 comprises 15 residues. From germline, CDR1 is KGHSH and CDR2 LQKENI. With 4 bases removed from V and 2 bases from J, the gap between germline ends came to 15 bases. In DNA form, the CDR3 reads TGTGCCAGCTCACTTACAGGTGGGATAACCTACGAGCAGTACTTC. It translates to CASSLTGGITYEQYF.

V and J are TRBV5-1 and TRBJ2-3; TRBD1 might be the D (5 bases). This CDR3 has 16 amino acids. CDR1 is SGHRS, CDR2 YFSETQ, per germline. The V end lost 7 bases, the J end lost 2 bases, and 20 bases lay between the germline ends. The DNA of the CDR3 is TGCGCCAGCGGACGACAACCAACAGGCACCACAGATACGCAGTATTTT. This sequence encodes CASGRQPTGTTDTQYF.

V gene TRBV6-4 combines with J gene TRBJ2-3; 7 positions agree with TRBD1. Trimming cost V 3 bases and J 2 bases; bases outside gene matches: 2. Germline loops: CDR1 MRHNA, CDR2 SNTAGT. The CDR3 spans 14 residues. The CDR3 coding sequence is TGTGCCAGCAGTGAGGGACAGCACACAGATACGCAGTATTTT. It specifies CASSEGQHTDTQYF.

The rearrangement uses TRBV29-1 and TRBJ2-3, with TRBD2 matching 9 bases. Germline V gene sequence: CDR1 SQVTM, CDR2 ANQGSEA. Trimming took 4 bases from V and 3 from J; bases not matched to a gene: 5. The CDR3 consists of 14 residues. In nucleotides, the CDR3 is TGCAGCGTTGGGACTAGCGCGGGTACAGATACGCAGTATTTT. Protein product: CSVGTSAGTDTQYF.

This clone was recorded once. The CDR3 coding sequence is TGCGCCACCATAGCGGGACCCTACTATCAGCCCCAGCATTTT. Residues: CATIAGPYYQPQHF. The genes are TRBV5-1 and TRBJ1-5; a possible D gene is TRBD1 (5 bases). Germline V gene sequence: CDR1 SGHRS, CDR2 YFSETQ. The CDR3 length is 14 residues. V dropped 9 bases and J dropped 5 bases, with 18 bases sitting between them.

The rearrangement joins TRBV5-4 to TRBJ2-4; 8 bases align to TRBD2. The CDR3 spans 13 residues. Trimming cost V 4 bases and J 8 bases; bases outside gene matches: 5. CDR1 SGHNT and CDR2 YYREEE come from the germline V gene (reference sequence). The CDR3 sequence is CASSGGGPDIQYF. CDR3 nucleotides: TGTGCCAGCAGCGGCGGGGGGCCGGACATTCAGTACTTC.

This rearrangement joins TRBV2 to TRBJ1-3, with D unresolved. This CDR3 comprises 14 residues. The germline V gene encodes CDR1 SNHLY and CDR2 FYNNEI. Trimming removed 6 bases from V and 2 bases from J, with 11 bases in between. The CDR3: CASSPADAGNTIYF. The CDR3 DNA reads as TGTGCCAGCAGCCCTGCAGATGCTGGAAACACCATATATTTT.